A selection of T cell receptor beta chains follows, all from one sample in a study of cytomegalovirus exposure and HLA in healthy donors. The assay was immunoSEQ multiplex PCR, and TCRdb's table has in-frame clones only and misses some. The sample lists 150,000 or so clones; about 88% were seen once. The source material was PBMCs. The source is a woman between 18 and 30 years old in good health and CMV-seropositive. Both conserved end residues are part of each CDR3. The D gene is left open where the match is weak. Only part of the rows carry a size: once, few, many, or a class if the clone is expanded.

. | TRBJ2-7 | TRBV6-5 | 16 | . | CASSYSKDSLLEEQYF | TGTGCCAGCAGTTACTCGAAGGACAGCTTATTAGAGGAGCAGTACTTC
. | TRBJ2-5 | TRBV7-2 | 15 | . | CASSPDGGGGETQYF | TGTGCCAGCAGCCCGGACGGGGGAGGCGGAGAGACCCAGTACTTC
. | TRBJ2-5 | TRBV7-7 | 14 | TRBD2 | CASGRGLGQETQYF | TGTGCTTCGGGAAGAGGACTAGGACAAGAGACCCAGTACTTC
few | TRBJ1-2 | TRBV30 | 16 | TRBD1 | CAWSVPRTGGDYGYTF | TGTGCCTGGAGTGTACCCCGGACAGGGGGGGACTATGGCTACACCTTC
. | TRBJ2-1 | TRBV6-5 | 13 | TRBD2 | CASSPSGSTEQFF | TGTGCCAGCAGTCCTAGCGGGAGCACTGAGCAGTTCTTC
. | TRBJ2-3 | TRBV5-1 | 14 | TRBD2 | CASSEAGMTDTQYF | TGCGCCAGCAGTGAAGCGGGAATGACAGATACGCAGTATTTT
. | TRBJ2-7 | TRBV30 | 15 | TRBD1 | CAWSDGQALPYEQYF | TGTGCCTGGAGTGACGGACAGGCCCTACCCTACGAGCAGTACTTC
. | TRBJ2-5 | TRBV4-2 | 14 | . | CASSQVSIRETQYF | TGTGCCAGCAGCCAAGTGAGCATTCGGGAGACCCAGTACTTC
. | TRBJ2-2 | TRBV7-2 | 16 | TRBD2 | CASSPKTSGDTGELFF | TGTGCCAGCAGCCCTAAAACTAGCGGGGACACCGGGGAGCTGTTTTTT
. | TRBJ2-3 | TRBV9 | 14 | . | CASSVGGSTDTQYF | TGTGCCAGCAGCGTGGGCGGGAGCACAGATACGCAGTATTTT
. | TRBJ2-7 | TRBV11-1 | 13 | . | CASSFRSSYEQYF | TGTGCCAGCAGCTTCCGGAGCTCCTACGAGCAGTACTTC
. | TRBJ2-1 | TRBV27 | 16 | TRBD1 | CASSLWYQGAFNEQFF | TGTGCCAGCAGTTTATGGTACCAGGGGGCCTTCAATGAGCAGTTCTTC
. | TRBJ1-4 | TRBV19 | 15 | . | CASSPATAFNEKLFF | TGTGCCAGTAGTCCGGCGACTGCTTTCAATGAAAAACTGTTTTTT
. | TRBJ2-3 | TRBV30 | 14 | . | CAWSVVGYGGTQYF | TGTGCCTGGAGTGTAGTTGGGTATGGAGGTACGCAGTATTTT
. | TRBJ1-1 | TRBV18 | 13 | . | CASSPAVNTEAFF | TGTGCCAGCTCACCTGCAGTGAACACTGAAGCTTTCTTT
. | TRBJ2-7 | TRBV30 | 16 | TRBD2 | CALSRLAEGVNYEQYF | TGTGCTTTATCGAGACTAGCGGAGGGAGTCAATTACGAGCAGTACTTC
. | TRBJ2-7 | TRBV11-3 | 15 | TRBD2 | CASSRGTSVPYEQYF | TGTGCCAGCAGCCGAGGGACTAGCGTACCCTACGAGCAGTACTTC
. | TRBJ1-2 | TRBV27 | 13 | . | CASSFTGTTGYTF | TGTGCCAGCAGCTTCACAGGGACGACAGGCTACACCTTC